The clone carrying this T cell receptor beta chain has only a few counts. Its antigen is not known. This entry comes from a study of T cell repertoires in cytomegalovirus infection. Study-level information: Indications came from public TCR beta signatures; they pointed to CMV infection and to a matching HLA type.

TCRdb recomputed calls from the reads with MiXCR, one row per CDR3 protein. The sample carries some 700,000 distinct CDR3 sequences, roughly 36% recorded once. Overall study results and limits: HLA-C-restricted, CMV-specific TCR beta clonotypes were dominant ex vivo. Summed frequency of shared TCR beta families picked out CMV carriers who also had the relevant HLA.

The TCR was taken from a human donor in good health (CMV status not recorded). Some clones in this sample may be carry-over from other donors' samples. The material sequenced was PBMCs.

The DNA for the CDR3 is TGTGCCAGCAGACCGGGACACGACTATGGCTACACCTTC. This sequence encodes CASRPGHDYGYTF. The chain joins TRBV28 to TRBJ1-2, with TRBD1 as a possible D gene (6 bases). The germline V gene encodes CDR1 MDHEN and CDR2 SYDVKM. The CDR3 is made up of 13 amino acids. V was cut by 6 bases and J by 3 bases, with 11 bases left in between.